Sequencing of this TCR beta chain was carried out in a study of cytomegalovirus exposure and HLA in healthy donors. The wider study: Among about 179 million T cells, an earlier analysis found 95 million to 140 million unique TCR beta sequences.

It was with 60 Vbeta and 13 Jbeta primers that the PCR ran. The protocol was immunoSEQ multiplex PCR, while the TCRdb copy is restricted to in-frame clones and leaves out a portion. The sample includes 130,000 to 150,000 clones, more than 70% of them seen just once. Deletions cut 6 bases from V and 4 bases from J, with 22 bases between. The germline V gene encodes CDR1 MDHEN and CDR2 SYDVKM. This CDR3 has 16 residues. The V gene is TRBV28, the J gene TRBJ2-7, with D perhaps matching TRBD1 (6 bases). This receptor was obtained from a middle-aged woman in good health and CMV-seronegative. Sequenced input: PBMCs. CDR3 loop: CASRPYPDSHGYEQYF. DNA for the CDR3: TGTGCCAGCAGACCTTACCCGGACAGTCATGGTTACGAGCAGTACTTC.